This T cell receptor beta chain derives from a study of T-cell memory formation after mild COVID-19. Looking at the study overall: Largely donor-specific sequence clusters came from a couple of donors. Study results and caveats: Detection of some responders pre-infection suggested pre-existing cross-reactive memory T cells participated. Whereas later expanders leaned CD4+, clones contracting day 15 to 85 showed a balanced CD4/CD8 makeup.

There are 13 residues in the CDR3. Between the trimmed V and J ends, which lost 4 bases and 6 bases, there was a span of 11 bases. From germline, CDR1 is LGHDT and CDR2 YNNKEL (reference sequence). Constant-segment primers were used for 5'RACE, and the resulting TCR alpha and TCR beta cDNA libraries carried sample barcodes and UMIs. One entry per CDR3 protein results from TCRdb running MiXCR on the 5' RACE reads. This sample carries around 160,000 distinct CDR3 sequences, 11% of them seen once, and the ten largest clones take roughly 3.8%. This clonotype was counted at least ten times. No antigen is known for it.

The clonotype was recovered from a young man who had mild COVID-19 (a few samples of this study predate the infection). Cell type and time point are not known. The V call is TRBV3-1, the J call TRBJ2-3, with D perhaps TRBD1 (5 bases). Sequencing was done on a sample of PBMCs or a T cell subset sorted from them (not recorded which). The CDR3 loop reads CASSPLSGDTQYF. The CDR3, as DNA: TGTGCCAGCAGCCCCCTCTCAGGGGATACGCAGTATTTT.